Listed below are T cell receptor beta chains from one sample, sequenced in a study of CDR3 diversity in severe acne. TCRdb independently ran MiXCR on the PCR reads; one entry per CDR3 protein. Here the sample spans about 84,000 distinct CDR3 sequences, approximately 51% being singletons. Sequenced input: blood. The receptors were gathered from a male donor in good health, without acne. Both conserved end residues are part of each CDR3. Each record gives: D gene, clone size, J gene, V gene, CDR3 DNA, CDR3 protein. The D gene is left open where the match is weak. A clone size is listed for some rows: how often the clone was seen (once, few, many), or a class if it is expanded.

TRBD1	many	TRBJ1-5	TRBV2	TGTGCCAGCAGTAAGCCGCCTGGGACAGGTAATCAGCCCCAGCATTTT	CASSKPPGTGNQPQHF
TRBD1	medium-sized	TRBJ1-2	TRBV29-1	TGCAGCGTGATCCGGGACAGGGGTGACTATGGCTACACCTTC	CSVIRDRGDYGYTF
NA	NA	TRBJ2-4	TRBV29-1	TGCAGCGTTGCGGGCAATTATTTAGCCAAAAACATTCAGTACTTC	CSVAGNYLAKNIQYF
NA	few	TRBJ2-2	TRBV7-9	TGTGCCAGCAGCTTCACACGGAACACCGGGGAGCTGTTTTTT	CASSFTRNTGELFF
NA	many	TRBJ2-7	TRBV10-3	TGTGCCATCAGGACCCGACTGAACTACGAGCAGTACTTC	CAIRTRLNYEQYF
TRBD1	NA	TRBJ1-4	TRBV11-2	TGTGCCAGCAGACGAGCAGGGGGGGAAAAAAAACTGTTTTTT	CASRRAGGEKKLFF
NA	NA	TRBJ2-7	TRBV5-1	TGCGCCAGCAGCTTGGGTGCCAGCTCGTCTACCGAAGAGCAGTACTTC	CASSLGASSSTEEQYF
NA	few	TRBJ1-4	TRBV24-1	TGTGCCACCAAAGGTGATACTAATGAAAAACTGTTTTTT	CATKGDTNEKLFF
TRBD1	NA	TRBJ2-2	TRBV5-1	TGCGCCAGCAGGAGGACAGGAGACACCGGGGAGCTGTTTTTT	CASRRTGDTGELFF
NA	NA	TRBJ2-5	TRBV2	TGTGCCAGCAGGAAGGGGGGGGGGAAGGGCCAAGAGACCCAGTACTTC	CASRKGGGKGQETQYF
TRBD1	NA	TRBJ2-7	TRBV29-1	TGCAGCGCCAGCAGTTATGACAGGGGGCTTTCCTACGAGCAGTACTTC	CSASSYDRGLSYEQYF
NA	few	TRBJ2-3	TRBV6-1	TGTGCCAGCAGATTACAGGAGAGCACAGATACGCAGTATTTT	CASRLQESTDTQYF
NA	NA	TRBJ1-5	TRBV5-8	TGTGCCAGCACCCTTTTCGGTGGGGCGCAGGCTCAGCCCCAGCATTTT	CASTLFGGAQAQPQHF
NA	many	TRBJ2-2	TRBV19	TGTGCCAGTAGTATAGAGGGGGGTCATAACACCGGGGAGCTGTTTTTT	CASSIEGGHNTGELFF
NA	NA	TRBJ2-7	TRBV2	TGTGCCAGCAGCTTAGTCGGCAGGGGGGGCGAGCAGTACTTC	CASSLVGRGGEQYF
NA	NA	TRBJ2-7	TRBV12-5	TGTGCTAGTGGTTTGAGACGAGACGAGCAGTACTTC	CASGLRRDEQYF
NA	many	TRBJ1-5	TRBV18	TGTGCCAGCTCTTCAGGACAGTCTAGCAATCAGCCCCAGCATTTT	CASSSGQSSNQPQHF
TRBD1	NA	TRBJ2-3	TRBV11-2	TGTGCCAGCAGCTTAAAGGGGGACAGTCTAGATACGCAGTATTTT	CASSLKGDSLDTQYF
TRBD1	NA	TRBJ2-1	TRBV6-5	TGTGCCAGCAGTTACGAAAGACAGGGCCATGAGCAGTTCTTC	CASSYERQGHEQFF
TRBD1	few	TRBJ1-2	TRBV9	TGTGCCAGCAGCAGAGAGGCAGGGGGAAGCGATGGCTACACCTTC	CASSREAGGSDGYTF
NA	NA	TRBJ1-1	TRBV20-1	TGCAGTGCTAGGCCGGGGAACACTGAAGCTTTCTTT	CSARPGNTEAFF
NA	NA	TRBJ2-3	TRBV7-2	TGTGCCAGCAGCTTAGGCGGGCTTGGCACAGATACGCAGTATTTT	CASSLGGLGTDTQYF
TRBD1	few	TRBJ1-2	TRBV5-1	TGCGCCAGCGGCTCCCAACAGGGGACCTATGGCTACGCCTTC	CASGSQQGTYGYAF
TRBD1	NA	TRBJ1-2	TRBV19	TGTGCCAGTAGTATGGGGGGACAGCGGTTCTCTAAAGGCTACACCTTC	CASSMGGQRFSKGYTF
NA	NA	TRBJ1-6	TRBV24-1	TGTGCCACCAGTGCGCGGACAGAGAATTCACCCCTCCACTTT	CATSARTENSPLHF
NA	NA	TRBJ1-6	TRBV10-3	TGTGCCAGCAGGGGCAGGGCTAATTCACCCCTCCACTTT	CASRGRANSPLHF
TRBD2	medium-sized	TRBJ2-7	TRBV12-3/TRBV12-4	TGTGCCAGCAGTTTCTCAGGGAGGGGCGAGCAGTACTTC	CASSFSGRGEQYF
TRBD2	NA	TRBJ2-1	TRBV25-1	TGTGCCAGCAGTGATGGGGGACTAGCGGCCTCCTACAATGAGCAGTTCTTC	CASSDGGLAASYNEQFF
NA	many	TRBJ2-2	TRBV29-1	TGCAGCGTTGAGAAGGGACACATCACCGGGGAGCTGTTTTTT	CSVEKGHITGELFF
NA	NA	TRBJ2-2	TRBV10-3	TGTGCTATCTCAGGAGTCACCGGGGAGCTGTTTTTT	CAISGVTGELFF
NA	NA	TRBJ2-6	TRBV2	TGTGCCAGCAGTGAATCTGCCGCTTTCCCCTCCGGGGCCAACGTCCTGACTTTC	CASSESAAFPSGANVLTF
NA	many	TRBJ1-4	TRBV10-3	TGTGCCATCAGGGAGGGGGGGCACCCTAATGAAAAACTGTTTTTT	CAIREGGHPNEKLFF
TRBD2	few	TRBJ2-7	TRBV4-1	TGCGCCAGCAGCTTAGGAGCGGGAGGGGGTTACGAGCAGTACTTC	CASSLGAGGGYEQYF
NA	NA	TRBJ2-7	TRBV7-9	TGTGCCAGCAGCTTATCAGGGGTCTCCTACGAGCAGTACTTC	CASSLSGVSYEQYF
TRBD1	many	TRBJ1-5	TRBV19	TGTGCCAGTACCTCCCGGACAGGGAGCAATCAGCCCCAGCATTTT	CASTSRTGSNQPQHF
TRBD1	NA	TRBJ1-2	TRBV19	TGTGCCAGCCGCAGTACGGGACAGGACTATGGCTACACCTTC	CASRSTGQDYGYTF
TRBD1	many	TRBJ1-1	TRBV11-1	TGTGCCAGCAACCTCGGACAGGCCGGTAGTGGAGCTTTCTTT	CASNLGQAGSGAFF
NA	NA	TRBJ1-1	TRBV29-1	TGCAGCGTTGAGGTAGCGATTCGGAACACTGAAGCTTTCTTT	CSVEVAIRNTEAFF
NA	NA	TRBJ1-2	TRBV15	TGTGCCACCAGCAGAGATACAGGCAGGGCATATGGCTACACCTTC	CATSRDTGRAYGYTF
NA	NA	TRBJ1-1	TRBV9	TGTGCCAGCAGCGTAGAGCCTAGCGGGGGGGGTACTGAAGCTTTCTTT	CASSVEPSGGGTEAFF
NA	NA	TRBJ1-1	TRBV6-5	TGTGCCAGCAGTTACGGGCAGGGAGGACCTGAAGCTTTCTTT	CASSYGQGGPEAFF
TRBD1	NA	TRBJ1-5	TRBV5-1	TGCGCCAGCAGCTCGGGACAGGGGGATCAGCCCCAGCATTTT	CASSSGQGDQPQHF
TRBD1	many	TRBJ1-2	TRBV2	TGTGCCAGCAGCGCACAGGGGGAGTCGTATGGCTACACCTTC	CASSAQGESYGYTF
NA	NA	TRBJ2-7	TRBV20-1	TGCAGTGCCGTAGGAAGGGGACGATCCTACAATGAGCAGTACTTC	CSAVGRGRSYNEQYF
NA	NA	TRBJ2-5	TRBV2	TGTGCCAGCAGCTGGGGCGACCAAGAGACCCAGTACTTC	CASSWGDQETQYF
TRBD1	NA	TRBJ2-5	TRBV7-7	TGTGCTAGCAGCCTGACAGGGTTAAGAGAGACCCAGTACTTC	CASSLTGLRETQYF
TRBD1	NA	TRBJ1-2	TRBV20-1	TGCAGCCAAATCGGGACAGGGGGGAGCTATGGCTACACCTTC	CSQIGTGGSYGYTF